The sequence of this T cell receptor (beta chain) was determined in a study of blood T cells in healthy people across ages (dated by TCRdb to about 2015). Concerning the study at large: In model experiments, template switching captured roughly one uniquely barcoded TCR beta cDNA molecule for every two T cells. Using deep sequencing normalized with unique cDNA molecular identifiers, the study measured how TCR beta repertoire diversity changes with age. Four age groups were formed from the donors: young (average approximately 15 years), middle-aged (around 41), aged (62) and long-lived (around 82). Donors of different ages were randomly distributed across sequencing lanes to avoid experimental bias. Using the same blood draw, the study looked at two additional independent replicas of 1 million unique cDNA reads for two donors, one aged 18 to 30 and the other aged 80 or older.

V is cut back by 0 bases and J by 3 bases, with 5 bases in the junction unmatched. CDR1 is given as SGHTS and CDR2 as YDEGEE, both from the germline V gene. The CDR3 contains 15 residues, cysteine and phenylalanine counted. The entry retains the CDR3 DNA only, 45 bases that are in frame from base 1. This clonotype has a handful of counts. Its specific antigen is unknown. The record has no base qualities; no much larger clone is one base away. Points the paper makes about the study in general: Observed TCR beta diversity per million T cells fell roughly linearly with age, and a significant reduction was already apparent by age roughly 40. Total diversity estimates from one million sequenced T cells were considered lower bounds and underestimates. Donor CMV infection status was unknown, potentially confounding age-related changes in expanded clonotypes. Since profiling was done on bulk unsorted PBMCs, naive and antigen-experienced compartments could not be conclusively compared. The long-lived group showed more naive CD4+ T cells, fewer expanded clones and increased TCR diversity than the aged group, suggesting age selection. Observed TCR beta diversity correlated strongly with the percentage of naive T cells measured by flow cytometry.

The donors were roughly 40 Caucasian individuals from Russia, aged roughly 6 to 95 years, who were systemically healthy. Around 10 milliliters of peripheral blood were drawn from each donor into EDTA-treated Vacutainer tubes. PBMCs were isolated by Ficoll-Paque density-gradient centrifugation, with at least 6 million obtained per sample. Trizol reagent was used to extract total RNA from the PBMCs, yielding at least 6 micrograms per sample. The percentages of naive CD45RAhigh/CD27high T cells were determined by flow cytometry on a PBMC aliquot from every donor. The library was built by means of 5' RACE. Reads for this sample came from an Illumina HiSeq 2500. A second PCR of about 7 to 12 cycles was performed with a sample-barcoded 5' primer and a J-beta primer mix. A template-switch 5' adaptor carrying 12 random nucleotides introduced a unique molecular identifier onto each TCR beta cDNA molecule. Each sample yielded at least 2.5 million CDR3-containing paired-end reads. First-strand cDNA was synthesized from all RNA with the Mint cDNA synthesis kit, primed by a TRBC-specific oligonucleotide. All cDNA was treated with uracil-DNA glycosylase and then went through a first 18-cycle PCR with the universal primers M1SS and BC2_uni_R. The original pipeline was this. Normalization of each sample was performed by random selection of 1 million high-quality reads, each carrying a distinct molecular identifier. Instead of being binned into consensus sequences, reads that shared molecular identifiers were thrown out. MiTCR, run with a Q25 quality threshold and the strictest error-elimination algorithm, handled CDR3 identification, clonotype clustering and error correction. A nonparametric unseen species model with Euler transformation was used to estimate a lower bound on total TCR beta diversity. The public reads were run again by TCRdb, first through fastp at Q25 and then through MiXCR, and only productive beta chains were kept. Every distinct CDR3 protein forms one entry, paired with its most common genes and DNA. In this record, the V and J calls reflect TCRdb's handling and not the investigators' own analysis. This sample holds 1.5 million to 2 million distinct CDR3 sequences; 28% were observed only once. 6.5% to 8.5% of the sample is taken by the ten largest.

The sequenced sample was blood. The chain is assembled from TRBV5-8 and TRBJ2-7, with 8 junctional bases fitting TRBD1. The receptor comes from a woman younger than 45 in good health. The nucleotides read TGTGCCAGCAGCTTGGGGACAGGGAAACGCTACGAGCAGTACTTC. Its amino acids are CASSLGTGKRYEQYF. This CDR3, with the reference TRBV5-8 and TRBJ2-7 proteins standing in past its ends, gives the full variable domain EAGVTQSPTHLIKTRGQQATLRCSPISGHTSVYWYQQALGLGLQFLLWYDEGEERNRGNFPPRFSGRQFPNYSSELNVNALELEDSALYLCASSLGTGKRYEQYFGPGTRLTVT.